One and the same sample provided the 32 T cell receptor beta chains below, sequenced in a study of tissue T cells after allogeneic stem cell transplantation. The method was immunoSEQ multiplex PCR; TCRdb's version includes in-frame clones alone and lacks a portion of them. Among approximately 45,000 clones listed, around 90% were seen once. The sequences come from blood, collected before transplantation. All receptors come from a woman aged 40-70 years who later had graft-versus-host disease after an allogeneic stem cell transplant.

The V call is TRBV4-3, the J call TRBJ2-3, with a tentative D call TRBD2 (5 bases). The V end was cut by 2 bases, the J end by 0 bases, with 9 bases between. CDR3 size: 15 residues. Per germline, CDR1 LGHNA and CDR2 YSLEER. CDR3 nucleotides: TGCGCCAGCAGCCAATTCCGGGGAAGCACAGATACGCAGTATTTT. Translation: CASSQFRGSTDTQYF.

The rearrangement joins TRBV2 to TRBJ2-3, with TRBD2 as a possible D gene (7 bases). There are 14 residues in the CDR3. Trimming stripped 11 bases from V and 1 base from J, with 16 bases between. The germline gives CDR1 SNHLY, CDR2 FYNNEI. This CDR3 is CASGGGAGTDTQYF. For the CDR3, the DNA is TGTGCCTCCGGTGGGGGGGCGGGCACAGATACGCAGTATTTT.

The rearrangement links TRBV7-2 to TRBJ1-5; D is unresolved. The V end was cut by 1 base, the J end by 5 bases, with 12 bases between. The CDR3 runs 15 residues. Germline CDR1 is SGHTA and CDR2 is FQGNSA. The CDR3 loop is CASSLDGAGYQPQHF. CDR3 DNA sequence: TGTGCCAGCAGCTTAGATGGTGCGGGTTATCAGCCCCAGCATTTT.

This chain uses TRBV2 with TRBJ2-7; TRBD1 agrees at 9 bases. V shed 6 bases, J shed 3 bases, and the junction held 6 bases outside the gene matches. The CDR3 sequence is 14 residues long. CDR1 is SNHLY and CDR2 is FYNNEI in the germline V gene. CDR3 sequence (DNA): TGTGCCAGCAGAGGACGGGACAGGGACTACGAGCAGTACTTC. This translates into CASRGRDRDYEQYF.

The chain links TRBV7-8 to TRBJ1-4; 7 positions agree with TRBD1. CDR1 is SGHVS and CDR2 is FQNEAQ in the germline V gene. J gave up 5 bases and V 1 base, and 7 bases lay outside the gene matches. The CDR3 is 16 residues long. The DNA of the CDR3 is TGTGCCAGCAGCTTAGGGGGGAAACAGGGGAATGAAAAACTGTTTTTT. Translating it yields CASSLGGKQGNEKLFF.

The chain employs TRBV7-9 and TRBJ2-5; unclear D gene. Trimming took off 4 bases at V and 1 base at J, with 1 base between the two ends. This CDR3 is built from 11 residues. The germline CDR1 and CDR2 sequences are SEHNR and FQNEAQ (reference sequence). The CDR3 sequence: CASSSQETQYF. CDR3 DNA: TGTGCCAGCAGCTCCCAAGAGACCCAGTACTTC. The full variable domain, in which reference TRBV7-9 and TRBJ2-5 provide the parts outside the CDR3, is DTGVSQNPRHKITKRGQNVTFRCDPISEHNRLYWYRQTLGQGPEFLTYFQNEAQLEKSRLLSDRFSAERPKGSFSTLEIQRTEQGDSAMYLCASSSQETQYFGPGTRLLVL.

The rearrangement uses TRBV7-2 and TRBJ2-4; perhaps D is TRBD1 or TRBD2 (5 bases each). CDR3 length equals 18 residues. CDR1 SGHTA and CDR2 FQGNSA come from the germline V gene. V lost 5 bases to trimming and J lost 0 bases, with 20 bases between them. Here the CDR3 DNA reads TGTGCCAGCAGCCTCCGGGGCCGAACCCACTTAGCCAAAAACATTCAGTACTTC. It yields the protein CASSLRGRTHLAKNIQYF.

The genes are TRBV24-1 and TRBJ2-1, with 10 bases lining up with TRBD2. This CDR3 is 17 amino acids long. The V gene end was trimmed by 4 bases and the J gene end by 0 bases; junction bases not matched to a gene: 5. Looked up from germline, CDR1 is KGHDR and CDR2 is SFDVKD. The CDR3 bases are TGTGCCACCAGTGAATCTAGCGGGAGCCTCTCCTACAATGAGCAGTTCTTC. Translation gives CATSESSGSLSYNEQFF.

The chain couples TRBV4-2 to TRBJ2-1; 11 nucleotides agree with TRBD2. The CDR3 is made up of 17 amino acids. Trimming cost V 0 bases and J 6 bases; bases outside gene matches: 7. Per germline, CDR1 LGHNA and CDR2 YNFKEQ. The CDR3 DNA reads as TGTGCCAGCAGCCAAGATATCACTAGCGGGAGTTTCAATGAGCAGTTCTTC. Translating it yields CASSQDITSGSFNEQFF.

This clone was seen once. The chain employs TRBV3-1 (or the pseudogene TRBV3-2) and TRBJ1-2; no clear D. This CDR3 contains 15 residues. V was cut by 8 bases and J by 4 bases, with 20 bases left in between. Looked up from germline, CDR1 is LGHDT and CDR2 is YNNKEL (reference sequence). The CDR3 DNA reads as TGTGCCAGCTGCCCCTACACGGAGCCTTGCTATGGCTACACCTTC. Its protein is CASCPYTEPCYGYTF.

A single count supports this clone. V is TRBV28 and J is TRBJ2-2; D is ambiguous. The germline CDR1 and CDR2 sequences are MDHEN and SYDVKM. V gave up 3 bases and J gave up 4 bases, with 6 bases separating them. CDR3 length: 13 residues. This CDR3 reads CASSFFSTGELFF. DNA of the CDR3: TGTGCCAGCAGTTTCTTTTCCACCGGGGAGCTGTTTTTT.

Written as DNA, the CDR3 is TGCGCCAGCAGCTTGAATCAGGGGCTTGACTCTGGAAACACCATATATTTT. It encodes CASSLNQGLDSGNTIYF. This chain connects TRBV5-1 to TRBJ1-3; a weak D match, TRBD1 (6 bases). V was trimmed by 1 base and J by 0 bases, leaving 14 bases between them. The germline V gene encodes CDR1 SGHRS and CDR2 YFSETQ. This CDR3 has 17 residues.

This clone occurred a few times. V and J are TRBV7-2 and TRBJ2-1, with 7 nucleotides matching TRBD2. Trimming cost V 5 bases and J 7 bases; bases outside gene matches: 14. The germline gives CDR1 SGHTA, CDR2 FQGNSA. The CDR3 is 16 amino acids. CDR3 protein: CASSPGEGRTGNEQFF. In nucleotides, the CDR3 is TGTGCCAGCAGCCCCGGGGAGGGACGGACGGGAAATGAGCAGTTCTTC.

This rearrangement joins TRBV5-4 to TRBJ2-7, with D perhaps matching TRBD1 (6 bases). The CDR3 spans 13 residues. Per the germline V gene, CDR1 is SGHNT and CDR2 is YYREEE (reference sequence). Trimming took 4 bases from V and 3 from J, leaving 11 bases between them. CDR3 DNA: TGTGCCAGCAGCACTACAGGGTACTACGAGCAGTACTTC. This encodes CASSTTGYYEQYF.

The chain links TRBV6-2 or TRBV6-3 to TRBJ1-2, with 7 positions matching TRBD1. The trim removed 6 bases at V and 2 bases at J, leaving 9 bases unmatched. CDR3 size: 15 residues. Germline CDR1 and CDR2: MNHEY and SVGEGT. The CDR3 reads CASSRPGTANYGYTF. For the CDR3, the DNA is TGTGCCAGCAGCCGACCCGGGACAGCCAACTATGGCTACACCTTC.

This clone was seen once. The chain combines TRBV7-9 with TRBJ2-1; 10 bases map to TRBD2. The V and J ends lost 5 bases and 6 bases, in that order; junction bases with no gene match: 7. Germline V gene sequence: CDR1 SEHNR, CDR2 FQNEAQ (reference sequence). The CDR3 runs 15 residues. CDR3 loop: CASSPSSGGRNEQFF. CDR3 nucleotides: TGTGCCAGCAGCCCTTCTAGCGGGGGCCGCAATGAGCAGTTCTTC.

This chain links TRBV6-5 with TRBJ1-2; 7 bases line up with TRBD1. The CDR3 is 13 residues long. The J segment lost 2 bases and the V segment lost 8 bases, leaving 5 bases of the junction unmatched. Germline assignment: CDR1 MNHEY and CDR2 SVGAGI. The CDR3 nucleotides are TGTGCCAGCGGAAGGGACAGAAACTATGGCTACACCTTC. Its translation is CASGRDRNYGYTF.

The gene calls are TRBV7-9 and TRBJ2-2, with 10 bases matching TRBD2. The ends lost 6 bases at V and 8 bases at J; junction bases unmatched: 9. This CDR3 is built from 15 residues. Germline CDR1 and CDR2: SEHNR and FQNEAQ (reference sequence). CDR3 nucleotide sequence: TGTGCCAGCAGGGGAGGGCTAGCGGGAGAAGGGGAGCTGTTTTTT. The encoded protein is CASRGGLAGEGELFF. Full variable domain (rest looked up from reference TRBV7-9 and TRBJ2-2): DTGVSQNPRHKITKRGQNVTFRCDPISEHNRLYWYRQTLGQGPEFLTYFQNEAQLEKSRLLSDRFSAERPKGSFSTLEIQRTEQGDSAMYLCASRGGLAGEGELFFGEGSRLTVL.

This clone has a single count. The chain joins TRBV19 to TRBJ2-5, with D possibly being TRBD1 (6 bases). This CDR3 comprises 13 residues. V was pared by 1 base and J by 4 bases, with 7 bases between. Germline V gives CDR1 LNHDA, CDR2 SQIVND (reference sequence). The CDR3 nucleotides read TGTGCCAGTAGTATAGTAGGGGGAGAGACCCAGTACTTC. Encoded protein: CASSIVGGETQYF.

This rearrangement joins TRBV6-2 or TRBV6-3 to TRBJ2-1; no clear D gene. The CDR3 sequence is 13 residues long. The germline V and J ends were trimmed by 0 bases and 7 bases, with 7 bases remaining between them. Germline-derived CDR1 and CDR2 are MNHEY and SVGEGT. CDR3 loop: CASSYSERNEQFF. For the CDR3, the DNA is TGTGCCAGCAGTTACTCGGAGAGGAATGAGCAGTTCTTC.

The chain uses TRBV18 and TRBJ2-1; 12 nucleotides align to TRBD2. V trimming: 1 base; J trimming: 2 bases; junction bases outside the gene matches: 0. The germline V gene encodes CDR1 KGHSH and CDR2 LQKENI. The CDR3 extends over 16 amino acids. The CDR3 region is CASSPRTSGTYNEQFF. For the CDR3, the DNA is TGTGCCAGCTCACCACGGACTAGCGGGACCTACAATGAGCAGTTCTTC. Full variable domain (remainder filled in from reference TRBV18 and TRBJ2-1): NAGVMQNPRHLVRRRGQEARLRCSPMKGHSHVYWYRQLPEEGLKFMVYLQKENIIDESGMPKERFSAEFPKEGPSILRIQQVVRGDSAAYFCASSPRTSGTYNEQFFGPGTRLTVL.

This rearrangement joins TRBV5-1 to TRBJ2-3, with 10 nucleotides matching TRBD2. Germline CDR1 reads SGHRS; CDR2 reads YFSETQ. CDR3 length: 17 residues. J gave up 1 base and V 0 bases, and 5 bases lay outside the gene matches. CDR3 protein: CASSLGNSGGRTDTQYF. CDR3 nucleotides: TGCGCCAGCAGCTTGGGAAATAGCGGGGGGCGCACAGATACGCAGTATTTT.

This clone has only one observation. The CDR3 DNA follows: TGTGCCTGGAATTCAGGGAGCTGGACCAAAAACATTCAGTACTTC. Protein sequence: CAWNSGSWTKNIQYF. This chain joins TRBV30 and TRBJ2-4; tentatively, D is TRBD1 or TRBD2 (5 bases each). V shed 4 bases and J shed 2 bases, with 15 bases lying between them. The CDR3 is 15 amino acids. Per germline, CDR1 GTSNPN and CDR2 SVGIG (reference sequence).

The genes are TRBV19 and TRBJ2-1; 11 bases match TRBD1. Losses at the gene ends were 6 bases for V and 8 bases for J; bases not matched to a gene: 9. The CDR3 is 15 amino acids. CDR1 and CDR2 (germline): LNHDA, SQIVND (reference sequence). CDR3 amino acids: CASRAGQGAPDEQFF. In DNA form, the CDR3 reads TGTGCCAGTAGAGCCGGACAGGGGGCGCCGGATGAGCAGTTCTTC.

This clone was observed once. The chain links TRBV19 to TRBJ1-2, with TRBD1 as a possible D gene (6 bases). The CDR3 has 13 residues. The germline V and J ends were trimmed by 6 bases and 3 bases, with 11 bases remaining between them. Per germline, CDR1 LNHDA and CDR2 SQIVND (reference sequence). CDR3 sequence: CASRPPGDYGYTF. The CDR3, as DNA: TGTGCCAGTAGACCACCAGGGGACTATGGCTACACCTTC.

This clone was observed once. The chain is built from TRBV4-3 and TRBJ1-1; 11 bases agree with TRBD1. The CDR3 extends over 15 amino acids. The V gene end was trimmed by 3 bases and the J gene end by 5 bases; junction bases not matched to a gene: 5. Germline V gene lookup returns CDR1 LGHNA and CDR2 YSLEER. The CDR3, as DNA: TGCGCCAGCAGCCAGTCAGGACAGGGGGCAACTGAAGCTTTCTTT. Translation gives CASSQSGQGATEAFF.

This chain joins TRBV2 and TRBJ2-2; D is unresolved. CDR1 is SNHLY, CDR2 FYNNEI, per germline. V lost 6 bases, J lost 4 bases, and 9 bases lay in between. The CDR3 runs 13 residues. The CDR3 here is CASSGQSTGELFF. As DNA, the CDR3 is TGTGCCAGCAGCGGGCAGTCCACCGGGGAGCTGTTTTTT.

A single count supports this clone. The chain recombines TRBV5-1 with TRBJ2-2, with D uncertain. The CDR3 totals 16 residues. With 3 bases removed from V and 4 bases from J, the gap between germline ends came to 16 bases. The germline CDR1 and CDR2 sequences are SGHRS and YFSETQ. The CDR3 DNA follows: TGCGCCAGCAGCTCGGGCGGCAGTTCCGTCACCGGGGAGCTGTTTTTT. It is translated as CASSSGGSSVTGELFF.

The chain links TRBV24-1 to TRBJ2-2; 8 bases agree with TRBD2. The germline V gene has CDR1 KGHDR and CDR2 SFDVKD. V was pared by 10 bases and J by 0 bases, with 3 bases of the junction left unmatched. The CDR3 covers 14 residues. CDR3 residues: CATNGGANTGELFF. DNA of the CDR3: TGTGCCACGAACGGGGGGGCGAACACCGGGGAGCTGTTTTTT.

The V call is TRBV18, the J call TRBJ1-1; TRBD1 might be the D (5 bases). This CDR3 has 14 residues. Trimming took off 3 bases at V and 5 bases at J, with 13 bases between the two ends. Germline V lookup: CDR1 KGHSH, CDR2 LQKENI. DNA for the CDR3: TGTGCCAGCTCACCGGGGGTGGGTAGGACTGAAGCTTTCTTT. Translated, it gives CASSPGVGRTEAFF.

This chain joins TRBV27 and TRBJ2-3, with D perhaps TRBD1 (5 bases). The CDR3 has 20 amino acids. The V gene lost 8 bases and the J gene lost 3 bases, with 33 bases spanning the gap. Germline loops: CDR1 MNHEY, CDR2 SMNVEV (reference sequence). The CDR3: CASYPRIFVAKPRGTDTQYF. CDR3 in DNA: TGTGCCAGCTACCCCCGGATATTCGTGGCGAAGCCAAGGGGTACAGATACGCAGTATTTT.

The chain couples TRBV27 to TRBJ2-3; maybe TRBD2 (5 bases). V lost 6 bases, J lost 11 bases, and 15 bases lay in between. The CDR3 consists of 12 residues. Germline values: CDR1 MNHEY, CDR2 SMNVEV (reference sequence). This CDR3 is CASSYRLGMQYF. The CDR3 region has the DNA TGTGCCAGCAGCTATAGACTCGGGATGCAGTATTTT.